The next 21 T cell receptor beta chains were all read from a single sample in a study of OX40 agonist ivuxolimab in advanced cancers. Library preparation used the immunoSEQ multiplex PCR assay. Not all clones reach the TCRdb copy of this immuneACCESS table, which keeps in-frame sequences only. Checked studies attribute under half of the gap to unresolved V genes and leave the rest unexplained. The sample table contains about 68,000 clones; only one count was recorded for 65% to 85% of them. Around 9.9% of the sample rests with the top ten. Specimen: CD4+ or CD8+ T cells sorted from blood, collected in a trial of the OX40 agonist ivuxolimab. Receptors were obtained from an adult with an advanced solid tumor such as melanoma, head and neck, liver or kidney cancer.

The J gene is TRBJ2-2, the V gene TRBV5-1; D uncertain. The CDR3 has 15 amino acids. With 5 bases removed from V and 0 bases from J, the gap between germline ends came to 11 bases. Germline CDR1 and CDR2: SGHRS and YFSETQ. The chain's CDR3 is CASSPTYANTGELFF. The CDR3 nucleotides are TGCGCCAGCAGTCCCACATACGCGAACACCGGGGAGCTGTTTTTT.

The rearrangement uses TRBV7-9 and TRBJ2-2, with 8 bases aligning to TRBD2. V shed 7 bases and J 0 bases; nucleotides not matched to a gene: 13. The CDR3 runs to 18 residues. Germline CDR1 SEHNR, CDR2 FQNEAQ (reference sequence). CDR3 residues: CASTSNFGSGANTGELFF. The CDR3 bases are TGTGCCAGCACCTCTAACTTCGGTAGCGGGGCGAACACCGGGGAGCTGTTTTTT.

V and J are TRBV7-2 and TRBJ2-1; D unclear. There are 14 residues in the CDR3. V gave up 6 bases and J gave up 3 bases, with 12 bases separating them. In germline, CDR1 is SGHTA, CDR2 FQGNSA. Here the CDR3 DNA reads TGTGCCAGCAGTCAGAGTGGGAACTACAATGAGCAGTTCTTC. It encodes CASSQSGNYNEQFF.

The rearrangement joins TRBV29-1 to TRBJ2-7, with 7 bases lining up with TRBD2. V lost 0 bases, J lost 1 base, and 6 bases stayed unmatched. The CDR3 is 15 residues long. Germline lookup yields CDR1 SQVTM and CDR2 ANQGSEA. The CDR3 bases are TGCAGCGTTGAAGATATAGCGGGCGGTTCCTACGAGCAGTACTTC. Protein: CSVEDIAGGSYEQYF.

The rearrangement uses TRBV5-8 and TRBJ1-2; the match to TRBD1 covers 10 bases. The CDR3 is made up of 14 amino acids. Germline CDR1 is SGHTS and CDR2 is YDEGEE. The ends lost 0 bases at V and 8 bases at J; junction bases unmatched: 4. The CDR3 nucleotides are TGTGCCAGCAGCTTGGGACAGGGGGCTTGGGGCTACACCTTC. It yields the protein CASSLGQGAWGYTF.

The rearrangement joins TRBV5-1 to TRBJ2-3; possibly TRBD2 for D (5 bases). This CDR3 spans 15 amino acids. Trimming cost V 0 bases and J 0 bases, with 8 bases left between them. Germline V gene sequence: CDR1 SGHRS, CDR2 YFSETQ. CDR3 sequence reads: CASSLEGGSTDTQYF. The CDR3 DNA reads as TGCGCCAGCAGCTTGGAGGGCGGGAGCACAGATACGCAGTATTTT.

V gene TRBV28 combines with J gene TRBJ2-3; 16 bases line up with TRBD2. V trimming: 3 bases; J trimming: 4 bases; junction bases outside the gene matches: 7. Germline V CDR1 and CDR2: MDHEN, SYDVKM. The CDR3 length is 18 residues. The DNA for the CDR3 is TGTGCCAGCAGTTTGCAGGGACTAGCGGGGGGGATGCCAGATACGCAGTATTTT. It translates to CASSLQGLAGGMPDTQYF.

The V and J genes are TRBV2 and TRBJ1-5; D is possibly TRBD1 (5 bases). The V and J ends lost 2 bases and 4 bases respectively, with 9 bases between them. CDR1 and CDR2 (germline): SNHLY, FYNNEI. CDR3 length: 14 amino acids. CDR3 residues: CASSEQRGNQPQHF. The CDR3 nucleotides are TGTGCCAGCAGTGAACAGCGGGGGAATCAGCCCCAGCATTTT.

This chain uses TRBV27 with TRBJ2-7; D call uncertain. Trimming pared 5 bases from V and 0 bases from J, leaving 14 bases between. CDR1 MNHEY and CDR2 SMNVEV come from the germline V gene (reference sequence). The CDR3 is made up of 15 amino acids. The CDR3 nucleotides are TGTGCCAGCAGTCCCTCGGAGCTTAGCTCCTACGAGCAGTACTTC. Translating it yields CASSPSELSSYEQYF.

The chain uses TRBV10-3 and TRBJ1-5; TRBD1 might be the D (6 bases). Germline V CDR1 and CDR2: ENHRY, SYGVKD. The CDR3 is 13 residues long. V was clipped by 6 bases and J by 3 bases, with 9 bases between them. CDR3 protein: CAISGDNNQPQHF. In DNA form, the CDR3 reads TGTGCCATCAGCGGGGACAACAATCAGCCCCAGCATTTT.

Here the CDR3 DNA reads TGTGCCAGCAGCTCAAGACGGAACTATGGCTACACCTTC. Residues: CASSSRRNYGYTF. The chain is built from TRBV7-2 and TRBJ1-2; unclear D gene. The CDR3 extends over 13 amino acids. V lost 4 bases and J lost 2, with 8 bases in between. CDR1 and CDR2 from the germline V gene are SGHTA and FQGNSA.

V usage is TRBV5-1 and J usage is TRBJ2-4, with D unresolved. The CDR3 loop spans 16 amino acids. Germline V gene lookup returns CDR1 SGHRS and CDR2 YFSETQ. The germline V and J ends were trimmed by 4 bases and 0 bases, with 14 bases remaining between them. The CDR3 spells CASSPQGTAAKNIQYF. CDR3 DNA sequence: TGCGCCAGCAGCCCCCAAGGAACGGCAGCCAAAAACATTCAGTACTTC.

This rearrangement joins TRBV2 to TRBJ2-5; D gene ambiguous. CDR1 is SNHLY, CDR2 FYNNEI, per germline. This CDR3 spans 15 amino acids. V lost 0 bases to trimming and J lost 1 base, with 9 bases between them. In DNA form, the CDR3 reads TGTGCCAGCAGTGAAGCGGCCCCCTTCCAAGAGACCCAGTACTTC. It translates to CASSEAAPFQETQYF.

The chain recombines TRBV2 with TRBJ1-5, with D possibly matching TRBD1 (5 bases). Germline values: CDR1 SNHLY, CDR2 FYNNEI. The CDR3 runs to 12 residues. The V end was cut by 5 bases, the J end by 5 bases, with 7 bases between. CDR3 protein: CASSLGDQPQHF. The CDR3 DNA follows: TGTGCCAGCAGTTTGGGGGATCAGCCCCAGCATTTT.

The V call is TRBV28, the J call TRBJ1-2; D gene unclear. Germline CDR1 and CDR2: MDHEN and SYDVKM. Trimming stripped 2 bases from V and 7 bases from J, with 11 bases between. CDR3 length: 13 amino acids. CDR3 nucleotides: TGTGCCAGCAGTTTAGCCGAGGCCCGTGGCTACACCTTC. Translated: CASSLAEARGYTF.

This rearrangement joins TRBV30 to TRBJ1-2, with a weak D call TRBD1 (6 bases). V lost 8 bases and J 7 bases, leaving 17 bases between the germline ends. The CDR3 is 12 amino acids. CDR1 is GTSNPN and CDR2 is SVGIG in the germline V gene (reference sequence). The CDR3: CARYREMAGYTF. The CDR3 bases are TGTGCCAGATACAGGGAGATGGCTGGCTACACCTTC.

The chain uses TRBV7-2 and TRBJ2-3, with 9 bases lining up with TRBD2. The V gene end was trimmed by 5 bases and the J gene end by 2 bases; junction bases not matched to a gene: 5. Germline CDR1 and CDR2: SGHTA and FQGNSA. CDR3 length equals 15 residues. The CDR3 protein is CASSRGLAATDTQYF. The CDR3 DNA sequence: TGTGCCAGCAGCCGGGGACTAGCCGCCACAGATACGCAGTATTTT.

The J gene is TRBJ2-2, the V gene TRBV7-3; D not resolved. Trimming removed 5 bases from V and 4 bases from J, with 8 bases in between. The CDR3 is made up of 13 amino acids. CDR1 is SGHTA and CDR2 is FQGTGA in the germline V gene. The CDR3 region has the DNA TGTGCCAGCAGCCCGGGTCGCACCGGGGAGCTGTTTTTT. It encodes CASSPGRTGELFF.

This sequence joins TRBV9 and TRBJ2-5; TRBD2 aligns across 7 bases. V lost 2 bases, J lost 7 bases, and 8 bases stayed unmatched. Germline V gene data show CDR1 as SGDLS and CDR2 as YYNGEE. The CDR3 contains 14 residues. The CDR3 spells CASSVSGGSVTQYF. The CDR3 DNA sequence: TGTGCCAGCAGCGTCTCGGGGGGAAGCGTGACCCAGTACTTC.

V gene TRBV7-6 combines with J gene TRBJ2-7; 8 bases match TRBD1. V trimming: 5 bases; J trimming: 3 bases; junction bases outside the gene matches: 6. This CDR3 contains 14 residues. Per the germline V gene, CDR1 is SGHVS and CDR2 is FNYEAQ. In DNA, the CDR3 is TGTGCCAGCAGCCGATCGACAGGGGACTACGAGCAGTACTTC. Amino acid sequence: CASSRSTGDYEQYF.

The chain uses TRBV5-1 and TRBJ2-3; 8 positions agree with TRBD2. Germline V gene data show CDR1 as SGHRS and CDR2 as YFSETQ. The CDR3 is made up of 15 amino acids. Trimming took 2 bases from V and 5 from J; bases not matched to a gene: 7. CDR3 in amino acids: CASSFVGGARDTQYF. The CDR3, as DNA: TGCGCCAGCAGCTTTGTCGGGGGGGCCAGAGATACGCAGTATTTT.